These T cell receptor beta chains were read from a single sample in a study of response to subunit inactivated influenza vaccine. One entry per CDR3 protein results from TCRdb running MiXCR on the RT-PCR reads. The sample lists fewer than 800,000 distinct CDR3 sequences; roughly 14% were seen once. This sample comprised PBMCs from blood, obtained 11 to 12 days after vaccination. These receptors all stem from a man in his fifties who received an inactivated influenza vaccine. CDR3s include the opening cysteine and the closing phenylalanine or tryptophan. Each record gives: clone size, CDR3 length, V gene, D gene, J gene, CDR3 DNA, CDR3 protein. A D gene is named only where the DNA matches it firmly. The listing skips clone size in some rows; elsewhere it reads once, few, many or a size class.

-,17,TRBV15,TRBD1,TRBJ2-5,TGTGCCACCAGCAGAGAACCACCTGGACAGGGAGCAGAGACCCAGTACTTC,CATSREPPGQGAETQYF
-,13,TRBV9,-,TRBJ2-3,TGTGCCAGCAGCGTCCGCTTGGAGGATACGCAGTATTTT,CASSVRLEDTQYF
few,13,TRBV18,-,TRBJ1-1,TGTGCCAGCTCCCCGGACCTTAGCGCTGAAGCTTTCTTT,CASSPDLSAEAFF
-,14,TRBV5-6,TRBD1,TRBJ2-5,TGTGCCAGCAGCAAGACGGGACAGCAAGAGACCCAGTACTTC,CASSKTGQQETQYF
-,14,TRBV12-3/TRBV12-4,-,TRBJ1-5,TGTGCCAGCAGTCAAGGGGTTAGCAATCAGCCCCAGCATTTT,CASSQGVSNQPQHF
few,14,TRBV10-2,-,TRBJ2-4,TGCGCCAGCAGCGAACAAACACGGACCAACATTCAGTACTTC,CASSEQTRTNIQYF
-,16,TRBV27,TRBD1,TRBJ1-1,TGTGCCAGCAGTTTATCTACAGGGGGCGCTTTCACTGAAGCTTTCTTT,CASSLSTGGAFTEAFF
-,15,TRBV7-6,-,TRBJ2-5,TGTGCCAGCAGCTTAGCCGGTAGTCGGCAAGAGACCCAGTACTTC,CASSLAGSRQETQYF
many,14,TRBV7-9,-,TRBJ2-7,TGCGCCAGCAGCTTGGGCGGCCGATCCTACGAGCAGTACTTC,CASSLGGRSYEQYF
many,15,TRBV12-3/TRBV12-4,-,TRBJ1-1,TGTGCCAGCAGTTTTTTAACAGGGCCGAACACTGAAGCTTTCTTT,CASSFLTGPNTEAFF
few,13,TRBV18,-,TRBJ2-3,TGTGCCAGCTCATCTCGAGAGCTAGATACGCAGTATTTT,CASSSRELDTQYF